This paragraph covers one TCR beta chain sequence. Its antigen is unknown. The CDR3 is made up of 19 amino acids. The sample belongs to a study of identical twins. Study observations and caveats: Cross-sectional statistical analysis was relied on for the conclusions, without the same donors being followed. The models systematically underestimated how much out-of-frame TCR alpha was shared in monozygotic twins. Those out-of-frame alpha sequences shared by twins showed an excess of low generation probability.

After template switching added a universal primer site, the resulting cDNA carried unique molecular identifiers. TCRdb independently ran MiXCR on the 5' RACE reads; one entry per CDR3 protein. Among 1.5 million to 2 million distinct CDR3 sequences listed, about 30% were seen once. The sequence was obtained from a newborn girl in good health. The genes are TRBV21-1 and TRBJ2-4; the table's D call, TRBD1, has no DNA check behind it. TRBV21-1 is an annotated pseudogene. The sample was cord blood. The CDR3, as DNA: TGTGCCAGCAGCAAAGCGGGAGGGACAGCTCTCCTAGCCAAAAACATTCAGTACTTC. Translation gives CASSKAGGTALLAKNIQYF.